The rows below give T cell receptor beta chains drawn from one sample of a study of naive and memory T cell subsets. TCRdb recomputed calls from the UMI-ligation and nested PCR reads with MiXCR, one row per CDR3 protein. Of around 130,000 distinct CDR3 sequences listed, 36% are singletons. The sequenced sample consisted of central memory CD4+ T cells from blood. These receptors were taken from a human donor in good health. The CDR3 runs from the conserved cysteine through the conserved F or W. D genes are given only for firm matches. Clone size is not always given. Where it is, it says once, few, many or a class for expanded clones.

J gene | clone size | D gene | CDR3 length | V gene | CDR3 DNA | CDR3 protein
TRBJ1-1 | - | - | 12 | TRBV3-1 | TGTGCCAGCAGCCAGGGGTACACTGAAGCTTTCTTT | CASSQGYTEAFF
TRBJ2-2 | - | - | 15 | TRBV12-3/TRBV12-4 | TGTGCCAGCAGTCCAATTTCGGGAGTCGACGGGGAGCTGTTTTTT | CASSPISGVDGELFF
TRBJ2-7 | few | - | 13 | TRBV28 | TGTGCCACCTTCTCCCGGGCAACCTACGAGCAGTACTTC | CATFSRATYEQYF
TRBJ1-2 | - | TRBD1 | 18 | TRBV5-1 | TGCGCCAGCAGCGTGACCCCGGGACAGGGCTTAGCTAACTATGGCTACACCTTC | CASSVTPGQGLANYGYTF
TRBJ2-5 | - | - | 14 | TRBV12-3/TRBV12-4 | TGTGCCAGCAGTGGCACGACCATGCGTGAGACCCAGTACTTC | CASSGTTMRETQYF
TRBJ2-2 | - | - | 11 | TRBV2 | TGTGCCAGCAGTAAAAGGGATGAGCTGTTTTTT | CASSKRDELFF
TRBJ1-2 | - | TRBD1 | 16 | TRBV20-1 | TGCAGTGCTAGAGACCGCATACAGGGGCTTTACTATGGCTACACCTTC | CSARDRIQGLYYGYTF
TRBJ1-5 | many | - | 14 | TRBV6-6 | TGTGCCAGCAGTTACGGGGAGGCTAATCAGCCCCAGCATTTT | CASSYGEANQPQHF
TRBJ2-5 | - | - | 14 | TRBV29-1 | TGCAGCGTGGGGCTTCCCGCAGACCAAGAGACCCAGTACTTC | CSVGLPADQETQYF
TRBJ2-3 | few | TRBD2 | 12 | TRBV28 | TGTGCCAGCGCTACTAGCGGTACGAGGTTGTATTTT | CASATSGTRLYF
TRBJ2-7 | many | - | 15 | TRBV5-6 | TGTGCCAGCAGCTTTCTTAGTGGGATAATAGGCGAGCAGTACTTC | CASSFLSGIIGEQYF
TRBJ1-5 | - | - | 14 | TRBV7-2 | TGTGCCAGCAGCCCAGTGAAGGGCAATCAGCCCCAGCATTTT | CASSPVKGNQPQHF
TRBJ2-1 | - | - | 14 | TRBV20-1 | TGCAGTACCGTCGGGGGCGGGTCGATAATTGAGCAGTTCTTC | CSTVGGGSIIEQFF
TRBJ2-7 | - | TRBD2 | 15 | TRBV14 | TGTGCCAGCAGCCCACGCGCGGCAGGACTAGGCGAGCAGTACTTC | CASSPRAAGLGEQYF
TRBJ1-5 | - | - | 17 | TRBV27 | TGTGCCAGCAGTGTACTAGGGGGGGGAGTTAGCAATCAGCCCCAGCATTTT | CASSVLGGGVSNQPQHF
TRBJ2-7 | few | - | 12 | TRBV20-1 | TGCAGTGCTAGAGCGACGATCTACGAGCAGTACTTC | CSARATIYEQYF
TRBJ1-6 | few | TRBD1 | 16 | TRBV7-2 | TGTGTCAGCAGCTTAGCCGCCCGGACAGGAAATTCACCCCTCCACTTT | CVSSLAARTGNSPLHF
TRBJ1-3 | - | - | 15 | TRBV12-3/TRBV12-4 | TGTGCCAGCAGCCCCGACGAAACCCCTGCGAACACCATATATTTT | CASSPDETPANTIYF
TRBJ2-1 | - | TRBD2 | 14 | TRBV7-2 | TGTGCCAGCAGCTCCGGACTAGCGGGAGGCTACAAGTTCTTC | CASSSGLAGGYKFF
TRBJ2-4 | - | - | 15 | TRBV7-2 | TGTGCCAGCAGGCATAAGGACCACTCCAAAAACATTCAGTACTTC | CASRHKDHSKNIQYF
TRBJ2-2 | - | - | 13 | TRBV6-6 | TGTGCCAGCAGTTACTCGAAAGCCGGGGAGCTGTTTTTT | CASSYSKAGELFF
TRBJ2-7 | few | - | 14 | TRBV20-1 | TGCAGTGCCAGGGAGCCCTTCGGTGGCTACGAGCAGTACTTC | CSAREPFGGYEQYF
TRBJ1-1 | - | - | 15 | TRBV4-1 | TGCGCCAGCAGCCACGATAAGGGGGGGCGAGGTGAAGCTTTCTTT | CASSHDKGGRGEAFF
TRBJ2-3 | - | - | 11 | TRBV24-1 | TGTGCCACGAGCGACAGGTCATTACAGTATTTT | CATSDRSLQYF
TRBJ2-7 | few | - | 13 | TRBV18 | TGTGCCAGCTCACCTGATACAGGACGCGAGCAGTACTTC | CASSPDTGREQYF
TRBJ2-4 | - | TRBD2 | 17 | TRBV7-2 | TGTGCCAGCAGCTTTTTTCGTCCTAGCGGGAGCGAGTACATTCAGTACTTC | CASSFFRPSGSEYIQYF
TRBJ2-2 | few | - | 17 | TRBV6-1 | TGTGCCAGCAGTCACCAGGGGACTCCGAGGGCAACCGGGGAGCTGTTTTTT | CASSHQGTPRATGELFF
TRBJ2-7 | once | - | 17 | TRBV3-1 | TGTGCCAGCAGCCGACGCCCGGGACACCGAGACTCCTACGAGCAGTACTTC | CASSRRPGHRDSYEQYF
TRBJ2-2 | - | TRBD1 | 16 | TRBV2 | TGTGCCAGCAGTTCGACCGGGACAGGGGGCACCGGGGAGCTGTTTTTT | CASSSTGTGGTGELFF
TRBJ2-1 | - | - | 15 | TRBV20-1 | TGCAGTGCTAGAGACGTGGGGAGCTCCTACAATGAGCAGTTCTTC | CSARDVGSSYNEQFF
TRBJ2-5 | - | - | 18 | TRBV4-1 | TGCGCCAGCAGCCTGACATTAACCGGGACACAGCTTCAAGAGACCCAGTACTTC | CASSLTLTGTQLQETQYF
TRBJ2-7 | - | - | 14 | TRBV7-9 | TGTGCCAGCAGCTTAGCGGGGACGATCTACGAGCAGTACTTC | CASSLAGTIYEQYF
TRBJ2-7 | - | TRBD2 | 16 | TRBV4-1 | TGCGCCAGCAGCCAAGGAAGTAGCGGGAGATACTACGAGCAGTACTTC | CASSQGSSGRYYEQYF
TRBJ1-5 | - | - | 14 | TRBV30 | TGTGCCTGGAGTGCCGACACTAGCAATCAGCCCCAGCATTTT | CAWSADTSNQPQHF
TRBJ2-1 | many | - | 19 | TRBV11-2 | TGTGCCAGCAGCTTAGTGCCCCTAGCGCGAACTAGCTCCTACAATGAGCAGTTCTTC | CASSLVPLARTSSYNEQFF
TRBJ2-5 | few | TRBD1 | 17 | TRBV29-1 | TGCAGCGTTGAAGACCCCCTCAAGGGGGCTGGGCAAGAGACCCAGTACTTC | CSVEDPLKGAGQETQYF
TRBJ2-3 | - | - | 15 | TRBV5-4 | TGTGCCAGCAGCCTACCGGGACGGGGCACAGATACGCAGTATTTT | CASSLPGRGTDTQYF
TRBJ1-3 | - | TRBD1 | 15 | TRBV7-7 | TGTGCCAGCAGCCAGAACAGGGGAGCTGGAAACACCATATATTTT | CASSQNRGAGNTIYF
TRBJ2-1 | - | TRBD2 | 17 | TRBV3-1 | TGTGCCAGCAGCCAAGACCCCGGGACTAGCGGATACAATGAGCAGTTCTTC | CASSQDPGTSGYNEQFF
TRBJ1-5 | once | - | 14 | TRBV12-3/TRBV12-4 | TGTGCCAGCAGCCGGACACAGGTTTTCCAGCCCCAGCATTTT | CASSRTQVFQPQHF
TRBJ2-5 | few | TRBD1 | 15 | TRBV6-6 | TGTGCCAGCAGTTACTCGGGACAGGTACAAGAGACCCAGTACTTC | CASSYSGQVQETQYF
TRBJ1-2 | few | TRBD1 | 13 | TRBV7-9 | TGTGCCAGCAGACCGACAGGGACTCCTGGCTACACCTTC | CASRPTGTPGYTF
TRBJ1-2 | few | - | 17 | TRBV12-3/TRBV12-4 | TGTGCCAGCATTCCACCTTACGTGGGAGCTAACCGGGGTGGCTACACCTTC | CASIPPYVGANRGGYTF
TRBJ2-1 | - | TRBD2 | 20 | TRBV3-1 | TGTGCCAGCAGTGACAGATCCGGGACTAGCGGGAGGAGCTCCTACAATGAGCAGTTCTTC | CASSDRSGTSGRSSYNEQFF
TRBJ1-2 | - | - | 15 | TRBV6-6 | TGTGCCAGCAGTTACTCGCTAGGGGTTCTCTATGGCTACACCTTC | CASSYSLGVLYGYTF